What follows describes a single TCR beta chain. Antigen specificity is unknown. Germline lookup yields CDR1 LGHNA and CDR2 YNFKEQ. With V trimmed by 1 base and J by 4 bases, 7 bases remained unmatched. The CDR3 length is 15 residues. This entry belongs to a study of T cell responses to AZD1222 COVID-19 vaccine. General observations from the study: A mostly white British donor set with more females was recruited, and clonal diversity was possibly underestimated. Unmutated variant regions reportedly attract nearly half of all spike-specific TCRs.

TCRdb keeps only in-frame clones here, not all; method: immunoSEQ multiplex PCR. Of 90,000 or so clones detected, around 91% appear once; the ten largest clones hold roughly 5%. This sequence was found in an adult who received the AZD1222 COVID-19 vaccine. The chain employs TRBV4-2 and TRBJ2-7, with 7 bases fitting TRBD1. This specimen consisted of peripheral blood, obtained 28 days after the second AZD1222 dose. The CDR3 reads CASSQVKGGKYEQYF. The CDR3 DNA sequence: TGTGCCAGCAGCCAAGTTAAAGGGGGCAAGTACGAGCAGTACTTC.